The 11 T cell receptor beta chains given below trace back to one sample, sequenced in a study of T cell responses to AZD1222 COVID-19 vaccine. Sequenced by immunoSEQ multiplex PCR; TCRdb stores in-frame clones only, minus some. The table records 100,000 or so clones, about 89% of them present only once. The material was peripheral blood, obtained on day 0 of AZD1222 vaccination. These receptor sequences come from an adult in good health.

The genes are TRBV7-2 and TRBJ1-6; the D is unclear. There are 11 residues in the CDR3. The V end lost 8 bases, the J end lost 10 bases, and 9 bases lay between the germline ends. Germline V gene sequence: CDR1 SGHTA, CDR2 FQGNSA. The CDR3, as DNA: TGTGCCAGCCGAGGGAAATCACCCCTCCACTTT. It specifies CASRGKSPLHF.

CDR3 residues: CASSQDPQTNTEAFF. The CDR3 coding sequence is TGTGCCAGCAGCCAAGATCCACAGACCAACACTGAAGCTTTCTTT. The chain combines TRBV4-2 with TRBJ1-1; D gene unclear. Germline CDR1 is LGHNA and CDR2 is YNFKEQ. V was cut by 0 bases and J by 2 bases, with 10 bases left in between. The CDR3 has 15 residues.

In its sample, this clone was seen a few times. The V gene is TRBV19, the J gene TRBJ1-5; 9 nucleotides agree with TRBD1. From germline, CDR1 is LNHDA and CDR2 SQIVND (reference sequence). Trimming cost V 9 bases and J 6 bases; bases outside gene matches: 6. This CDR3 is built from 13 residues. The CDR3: CASLDRGSQPQHF. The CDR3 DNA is TGTGCCAGCCTCGACAGGGGGAGTCAGCCCCAGCATTTT.

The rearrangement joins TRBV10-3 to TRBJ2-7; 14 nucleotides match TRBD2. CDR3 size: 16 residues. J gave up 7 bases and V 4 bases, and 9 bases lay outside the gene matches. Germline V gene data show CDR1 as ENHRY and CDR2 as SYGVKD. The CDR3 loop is CAISALGLAGVREQYF. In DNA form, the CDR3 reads TGTGCCATCAGTGCCCTGGGACTAGCGGGGGTAAGGGAGCAGTACTTC.

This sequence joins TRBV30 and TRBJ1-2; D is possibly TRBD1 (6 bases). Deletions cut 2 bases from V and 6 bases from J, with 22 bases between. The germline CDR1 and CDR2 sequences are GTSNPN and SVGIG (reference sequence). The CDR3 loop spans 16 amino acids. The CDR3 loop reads CAWSIGTLLTADGYTF. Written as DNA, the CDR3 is TGTGCCTGGAGTATCGGGACACTCCTGACGGCGGATGGCTACACCTTC.

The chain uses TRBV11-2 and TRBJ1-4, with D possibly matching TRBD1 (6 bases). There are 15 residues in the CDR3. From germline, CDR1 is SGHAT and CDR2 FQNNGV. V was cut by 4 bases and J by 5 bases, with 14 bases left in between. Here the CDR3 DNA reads TGTGCCAGCAGCTCGATACAGGGCAAAAATGAAAAACTGTTTTTT. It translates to CASSSIQGKNEKLFF. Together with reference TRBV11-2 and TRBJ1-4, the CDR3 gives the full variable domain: EAGVAQSPRYKIIEKRQSVAFWCNPISGHATLYWYQQILGQGPKLLIQFQNNGVVDDSQLPKDRFSAERLKGVDSTLKIQPAKLEDSAVYLCASSSIQGKNEKLFFGSGTQLSVL.

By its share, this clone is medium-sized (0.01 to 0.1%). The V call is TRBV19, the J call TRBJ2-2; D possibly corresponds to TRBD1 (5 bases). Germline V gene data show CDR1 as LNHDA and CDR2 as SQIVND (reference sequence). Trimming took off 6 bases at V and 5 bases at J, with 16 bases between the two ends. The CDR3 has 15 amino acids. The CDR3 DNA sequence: TGTGCCAGTAGCCCGGACACCCTAAGGACCGGGGAGCTGTTTTTT. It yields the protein CASSPDTLRTGELFF.

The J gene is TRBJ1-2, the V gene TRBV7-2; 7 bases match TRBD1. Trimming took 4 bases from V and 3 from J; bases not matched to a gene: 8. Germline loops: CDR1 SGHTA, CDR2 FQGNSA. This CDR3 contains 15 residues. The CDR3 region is CASSSKRQGHYGYTF. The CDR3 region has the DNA TGTGCCAGCAGCTCCAAGCGACAGGGTCACTATGGCTACACCTTC.

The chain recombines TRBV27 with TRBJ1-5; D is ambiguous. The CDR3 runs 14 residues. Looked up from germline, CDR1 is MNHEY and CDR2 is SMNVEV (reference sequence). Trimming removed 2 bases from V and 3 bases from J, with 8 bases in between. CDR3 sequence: CASSLAGYNQPQHF. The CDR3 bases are TGTGCCAGCAGTTTAGCGGGCTACAATCAGCCCCAGCATTTT.

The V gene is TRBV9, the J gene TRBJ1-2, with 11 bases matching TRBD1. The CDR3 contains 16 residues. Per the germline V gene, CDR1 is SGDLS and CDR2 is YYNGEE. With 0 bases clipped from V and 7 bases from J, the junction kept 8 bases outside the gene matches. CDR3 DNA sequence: TGTGCCAGCAGCGTAGGGTCTTGGGGACAGGGGGGTGGCTACACCTTC. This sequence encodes CASSVGSWGQGGGYTF.

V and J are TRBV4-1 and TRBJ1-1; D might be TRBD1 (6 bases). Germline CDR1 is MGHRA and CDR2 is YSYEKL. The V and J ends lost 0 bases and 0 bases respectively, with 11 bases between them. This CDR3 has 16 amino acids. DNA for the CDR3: TGCGCCAGCAGCCAAGAGGGGGGCCTAATGAACACTGAAGCTTTCTTT. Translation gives CASSQEGGLMNTEAFF.